A selection of T cell receptor beta chains follows, all from one sample in a study of response to subunit inactivated influenza vaccine. In TCRdb, the RT-PCR reads were re-called with MiXCR into one record per CDR3 protein. In the table there are 450,000 to 700,000 distinct CDR3 sequences, around 15% of which are singletons. This sample comprised PBMCs from blood, obtained 11 to 12 days after vaccination. The origin of the receptors is a man aged 50 or older who received an inactivated influenza vaccine. The CDR3 runs from the conserved cysteine through the conserved F or W. The order of the fields is CDR3 length, V gene, D gene, clone size, J gene, CDR3 protein, CDR3 DNA. D genes are given only for firm matches. Some rows have no size entry. The others give once, few or many, or a class for an expanded clone.

>17|TRBV4-3|TRBD2|once|TRBJ2-5
CTSSQTSGTSGGETQYF
TGCACCAGCAGCCAAACCTCCGGGACTAGCGGTGGGGAGACCCAGTACTTC
>14|TRBV5-1|.|many|TRBJ2-7
CASSMELAGSEQYF
TGCGCCAGCAGCATGGAGCTCGCGGGCAGCGAGCAGTACTTC
>15|TRBV2|TRBD1|.|TRBJ1-6
CASKDRSSYNSPLHF
TGTGCCAGCAAGGACAGGAGCTCCTATAATTCACCCCTCCACTTT
>14|TRBV9|TRBD2|few|TRBJ2-1
CASSVGREGSEQFF
TGTGCCAGCAGCGTGGGGCGGGAGGGCAGTGAGCAGTTCTTC
>15|TRBV7-9|.|.|TRBJ2-7
CASSLFPKGPVEQYF
TGTGCCAGCAGCTTATTCCCGAAGGGCCCGGTCGAGCAGTACTTC
>13|TRBV9|.|few|TRBJ1-1
CASSVEGGSEAFF
TGTGCCAGCAGCGTAGAGGGGGGCTCTGAAGCTTTCTTT
>14|TRBV7-2|.|many|TRBJ2-7
CASSPGGYSYEQYF
TGTGCCAGCAGCCCGGGGGGCTACTCCTACGAGCAGTACTTC
>13|TRBV29-1|.|.|TRBJ2-5
CSVGLSNQETQYF
TGCAGCGTTGGATTGAGCAACCAAGAGACCCAGTACTTC
>18|TRBV21-1|.|many|TRBJ1-1
CASSPPWPHRATNTEAFF
TGTGCCAGCAGTCCTCCCTGGCCACACAGGGCTACGAACACTGAAGCTTTCTTT
>12|TRBV7-2|.|many|TRBJ2-1
CASSLGGFGQFF
TGTGCCAGCAGCTTAGGAGGTTTTGGGCAGTTCTTC
>15|TRBV7-2|.|.|TRBJ2-5
CASSPQTALRETQYF
TGTGCCAGCAGCCCGCAGACAGCGTTAAGAGAGACCCAGTACTTC
>17|TRBV6-2/TRBV6-3|TRBD2|few|TRBJ2-1
CASSYKGLAGVGDEQFF
TGTGCCAGCAGTTACAAGGGACTAGCGGGAGTGGGCGATGAGCAGTTCTTC
>13|TRBV29-1|.|few|TRBJ2-1
CSASLGVKDEQFF
TGCAGCGCGTCCCTTGGCGTGAAGGATGAGCAGTTCTTC
>15|TRBV12-3/TRBV12-4|TRBD1|.|TRBJ2-1
CASSLFRDRVNEQFF
TGTGCCAGCAGTTTATTCCGGGACAGAGTCAATGAGCAGTTCTTC
>13|TRBV20-1|.|.|TRBJ2-1
CSAAATNDNEQFF
TGCAGTGCTGCTGCGACGAACGACAATGAGCAGTTCTTC
>13|TRBV4-3|.|.|TRBJ1-1
CASSQDRGKGAFF
TGCGCCAGCAGCCAAGATCGGGGGAAGGGAGCTTTCTTT
>15|TRBV6-1|TRBD1|.|TRBJ1-2
CASSPRDRGDYGYTF
TGTGCCAGCAGTCCTCGGGACAGGGGGGACTATGGCTACACCTTC
>17|TRBV6-5|TRBD2|few|TRBJ2-7
CASSYSLLGGGSYEQYF
TGTGCCAGCAGTTACTCCCTCCTTGGCGGGGGATCCTACGAGCAGTACTTC
>18|TRBV12-3/TRBV12-4|.|.|TRBJ2-5
CASSFLREVGGYQETQYF
TGTGCCAGCAGTTTTTTACGCGAGGTTGGAGGGTACCAAGAGACCCAGTACTTC
>13|TRBV25-1|.|.|TRBJ2-7
CASSETGGTEQYF
TGTGCCAGCAGTGAAACCGGGGGGACAGAGCAGTACTTC
>12|TRBV3-1|.|few|TRBJ2-4
CASTQNGNIQYF
TGTGCCAGCACCCAGAACGGAAACATTCAGTACTTC
>15|TRBV6-5|.|few|TRBJ1-5
CASSSSGRETQPQHF
TGTGCCAGCAGCTCCTCTGGCCGAGAGACTCAGCCCCAGCATTTT
>13|TRBV20-1|TRBD1|few|TRBJ2-7
CSARPGQGQEQYF
TGCAGTGCTAGGCCGGGACAGGGACAGGAGCAGTACTTC
>13|TRBV6-2/TRBV6-3|.|.|TRBJ1-2
CASRHGRNYGYTF
TGTGCCAGCAGGCACGGACGGAACTATGGCTACACCTTC
>17|TRBV7-2|TRBD2|.|TRBJ2-5
CASSLKSGRSFGETQYF
TGTGCCAGCAGCTTAAAAAGCGGGAGGTCCTTTGGGGAGACCCAGTACTTC
>14|TRBV12-3/TRBV12-4|TRBD1|.|TRBJ2-1
CASSYRGLYNEQFF
TGTGCCAGCAGCTATAGGGGGCTGTACAATGAGCAGTTCTTC
>14|TRBV20-1|.|.|TRBJ2-5
CSAPVAGAQETQYF
TGCAGTGCACCTGTGGCGGGGGCCCAAGAGACCCAGTACTTC
>14|TRBV20-1|TRBD2|few|TRBJ2-1
CSAKTGTSGSEQFF
TGCAGTGCTAAAACCGGGACTAGCGGGAGTGAGCAGTTCTTC